The clone carrying this T cell receptor beta chain came up once. Antigen unknown. Germline-derived CDR1 and CDR2 are SGHAT and FQNNGV. V shed 6 bases and J shed 4 bases, with 21 bases lying between them. This CDR3 spans 16 amino acids. The data derive from a study of Ad26.COV2.S vaccination and SARS-CoV-2 variants. As for the study in general: Intramuscular Ad26.COV2.S doses were given once or twice, 56 days apart. General study points: After vaccination, substantial breadth of spike-specific CD8+ and CD4+ responses was reported. Vaccine and placebo recipients had comparable breadth of non-spike TCRs.

The treatment denotes: roughly 18 received Ad26.COV2.S at low or high dose, single or two shots; 5 received placebo; per-sample allocation not given. Samples came from day 63 after the first vaccine or placebo injection. Aged 18-55 years, donor was enrolled in Boston in about 2020. Some clones are missing from TCRdb's copy, which holds only in-frame ones; the method was immunoSEQ multiplex PCR. The data hold hundreds of thousands of clones, with 88% observed a single time. The clonotype originates from a person aged 18-65 years who received the Ad26.COV2.S COVID-19 vaccine or a placebo. The chain has TRBV11-2 and TRBJ2-5, with D perhaps TRBD1 or TRBD2 (5 bases each). This sample comprised peripheral blood, obtained in a trial of Ad26.COV2.S vaccine versus placebo. The CDR3 nucleotides read TGTGCCAGCAGGCGCCGGGGCTGGGTTGTTGGAGAGACCCAGTACTTC. It specifies CASRRRGWVVGETQYF.